These 14 T cell receptor beta chains were all obtained from the same sample, sequenced in a study of response to subunit inactivated influenza vaccine listed by TCRdb under 2018. Library creation used RT-PCR. Data came from an Illumina HiSeq 2500. The public reads were reanalyzed by TCRdb: fastp trimming at Q25, MiXCR alignment, in-frame beta chains only. When rows share a CDR3 protein, they turn into one entry using the most common DNA and genes. This sample gives roughly 190,000 distinct CDR3 sequences in total; roughly 12% of them show up just once. 25% to 30% of the sample is held by the ten biggest clonotypes. The same sample was also used in a study of T cells expressing NK-cell markers. As the second paper documents: 5'RACE template switching, by which a universal primer site and unique molecular identifiers were added, was used to make TCR beta cDNA libraries.

Sequencing was performed on CD8+ T cells sorted from PBMCs, taken 11 to 12 days after vaccination. All receptors derive from a man over 45 who received an inactivated influenza vaccine. Donor details come from another sample of the same person, matched by shared clones.

This clonotype occurred a few times. The chain is built from TRBV7-2 and TRBJ2-2; 12 bases align to TRBD2. The CDR3 totals 17 residues. Germline CDR1 reads SGHTA; CDR2 reads FQGNSA. V was clipped by 5 bases and J by 4 bases; unmatched bases: 8. CDR3 residues: CASSHLAGGSFTGELFF. In DNA form, the CDR3 reads TGTGCCAGCAGCCACCTAGCGGGGGGGTCGTTCACCGGGGAGCTGTTTTTT.

The V call is TRBV27, the J call TRBJ2-7, with 7 nucleotides matching TRBD1. Germline V gene sequence: CDR1 MNHEY, CDR2 SMNVEV (reference sequence). V shed 4 bases, J shed 5 bases, and the junction held 5 bases outside the gene matches. The CDR3 extends over 13 amino acids. CDR3 bases: TGTGCCAGCAGTTGGGTAGGGGGCAACGAGCAGTACTTC. Its protein product is CASSWVGGNEQYF.

This clonotype was detected only a few times. The chain employs TRBV3-1 and TRBJ2-5; 13 bases are a match to TRBD2. Germline V gene lookup returns CDR1 LGHDT and CDR2 YNNKEL (reference sequence). This CDR3 contains 19 residues. V was clipped by 2 bases and J by 1 base; unmatched bases: 10. The CDR3 DNA is TGTGCCAGCAGCCAACTCGGGACTAGCGGGGAAACCTTCCAAGAGACCCAGTACTTC. It codes for CASSQLGTSGETFQETQYF.

This clonotype was detected a few times. The DNA for the CDR3 is TGTGCCAGCTCCCGGGGACAGACCTTTATGCAGTACTTC. Translating it yields CASSRGQTFMQYF. This chain joins TRBV18 and TRBJ2-7; 7 nucleotides line up with TRBD1. The V gene end was trimmed by 6 bases and the J gene end by 9 bases; junction bases not matched to a gene: 11. The V gene's germline CDR1 is KGHSH and CDR2 LQKENI. The CDR3 length is 13 residues.

The chain couples TRBV6-5 to TRBJ1-1; 12 positions match TRBD1. After removal of 3 bases from V and 6 bases from J, the junction contained 5 bases not matched to a gene. Germline loops: CDR1 MNHEY, CDR2 SVGAGI. The CDR3 runs 15 residues. As DNA, the CDR3 is TGTGCCAGCAGTTATTTGGGACAGGGGGCCTCTGAAGCTTTCTTT. Translated, it gives CASSYLGQGASEAFF.

This clonotype occurred many times. J is TRBJ1-5 and V is TRBV5-6; TRBD1 matches at 10 bases. The CDR3 is 14 residues long. The germline gives CDR1 SGHDT, CDR2 YYEEEE. Germline trimming cut 4 bases from V and 8 bases from J; bases unmatched to any gene: 6. Written as DNA, the CDR3 is TGTGCCAGCAGCCTCGGGACAGGGGTTAAGCCCCAGCATTTT. Translated: CASSLGTGVKPQHF.

This clonotype was seen only a few times. The rearrangement uses TRBV5-1 and TRBJ1-1; TRBD1 agrees at 9 bases. The V gene end was trimmed by 4 bases and the J gene end by 10 bases; junction bases not matched to a gene: 14. The CDR3 covers 15 residues. Germline CDR1 is SGHRS and CDR2 is YFSETQ. As DNA, the CDR3 is TGCGCCAGCAGCCCCCGCTGGACAGGGGCCAACGGAGCTTTCTTT. It is translated as CASSPRWTGANGAFF.

Ten or more counts support this clonotype. The chain joins TRBV4-2 to TRBJ1-1, with D tentatively TRBD1 (5 bases). The CDR3 extends over 15 amino acids. Trimming left V 0 bases short and J 2 bases short, with 10 bases between. Looked up from germline, CDR1 is LGHNA and CDR2 is YNFKEQ. The chain's CDR3 is CASSQDGTANTEAFF. CDR3 DNA: TGTGCCAGCAGCCAAGATGGGACGGCAAACACTGAAGCTTTCTTT.

This rearrangement joins TRBV7-2 to TRBJ2-1; D may be TRBD1 (6 bases). Looked up from germline, CDR1 is SGHTA and CDR2 is FQGNSA. This CDR3 spans 13 amino acids. V was cut by 1 base and J by 14 bases, with 15 bases left in between. Here the CDR3 DNA reads TGTGCCAGCAGCTTAGGGCTGCAAGGGGGAGAGTTCTTC. Translated, it gives CASSLGLQGGEFF.

This clonotype has at least ten counts. V is TRBV28 and J is TRBJ2-5; 7 bases are shared with TRBD2. CDR1 is MDHEN and CDR2 is SYDVKM in the germline V gene. CDR3 size: 14 residues. Losses at the gene ends were 6 bases for V and 5 bases for J; bases not matched to a gene: 9. CDR3 sequence (DNA): TGTGCCAGCAGCGGCCCTGAGGGAGGGGAGACCCAGTACTTC. Protein: CASSGPEGGETQYF.

This chain connects TRBV20-1 to TRBJ2-1, with 14 bases matching TRBD2. Germline lookup yields CDR1 DFQATT and CDR2 SNEGSKA (reference sequence). The CDR3 sequence is 21 residues long. Trimming cost V 2 bases and J 3 bases; bases outside gene matches: 18. The CDR3 sequence is CSARPRAPGLAGEGLYNEQFF. The CDR3 nucleotides read TGCAGTGCTAGACCCAGAGCACCGGGACTAGCGGGGGAGGGGCTCTACAATGAGCAGTTCTTC.

The chain joins TRBV4-1 to TRBJ2-7; 13 bases match TRBD2. Germline trimming cut 4 bases from V and 0 bases from J; bases unmatched to any gene: 6. Germline CDR1 is MGHRA and CDR2 is YSYEKL. This CDR3 contains 17 residues. Here the CDR3 DNA reads TGCGCCAGCAGCCGCGGACTAGCGGGAGCGATCTCCTACGAGCAGTACTTC. Protein product: CASSRGLAGAISYEQYF.

This clonotype was detected ten times or more. The CDR3 here is CASSEGDTQYF. CDR3 nucleotides: TGCGCCAGCAGTGAAGGAGATACGCAGTATTTT. The chain links TRBV10-1 to TRBJ2-3; D is uncertain. The CDR3 has 11 residues. The germline CDR1 and CDR2 sequences are WNHNN and SYGVQD (reference sequence). V lost 3 bases to trimming and J lost 5 bases, with 3 bases between them.

This clonotype was found many times. CDR3 loop: CASSSDPKSTYEQYF. The CDR3 coding sequence is TGTGCCAGCAGCTCTGACCCAAAGTCAACCTACGAGCAGTACTTC. The chain couples TRBV5-6 to TRBJ2-7; no clear D. This CDR3 region has 15 residues. V was pared by 3 bases and J by 2 bases, with 15 bases between. Germline V gene lookup returns CDR1 SGHDT and CDR2 YYEEEE.